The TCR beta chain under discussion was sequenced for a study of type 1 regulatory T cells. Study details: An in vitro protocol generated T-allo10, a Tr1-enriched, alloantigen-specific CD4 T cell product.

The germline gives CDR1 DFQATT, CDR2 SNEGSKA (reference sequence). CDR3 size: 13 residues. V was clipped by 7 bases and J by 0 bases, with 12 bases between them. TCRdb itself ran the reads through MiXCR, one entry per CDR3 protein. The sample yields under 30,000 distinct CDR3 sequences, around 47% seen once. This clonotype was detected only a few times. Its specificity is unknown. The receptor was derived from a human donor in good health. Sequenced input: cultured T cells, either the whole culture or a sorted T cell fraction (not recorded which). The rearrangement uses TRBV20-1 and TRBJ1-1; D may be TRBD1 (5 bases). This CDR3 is CSVQGPLNTEAFF. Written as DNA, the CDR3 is TGCAGTGTTCAGGGTCCTTTGAACACTGAAGCTTTCTTT.